These T cell receptor beta chains were read from a single sample in a study of CD8+ T cells in alopecia areata. Assay: immunoSEQ multiplex PCR; the TCRdb copy retains only in-frame clones and omits some. The table includes roughly 190,000 clones, 55% to 70% detected once. This material consisted of CD4+ T cells sorted from blood, taken at week 4, from a patient treated with tofacitinib. The source is a human donor with alopecia areata. The CDR3 runs from the conserved cysteine through the conserved F or W. A D gene is named only where the DNA matches it firmly. Some rows have no size entry. The others give once, few or many, or a class for an expanded clone.

D: -; V: TRBV10-3; J: TRBJ2-3; size: few; DNA: TGTGCCATCAAGAGGGGGTCCGACACAGATACGCAGTATTTT; CDR3: CAIKRGSDTDTQYF
D: -; V: TRBV19; J: TRBJ1-1; size: few; DNA: TGTGCCAGCCAAAAAGGGGGAACAGGGTCGAACACTGAAGCTTTCTTT; CDR3: CASQKGGTGSNTEAFF
D: TRBD1; V: TRBV6-1; J: TRBJ2-3; size: -; DNA: TGTGCCAGCAGTGAACAGGGACAGGGGGAGGATACGCAGTATTTT; CDR3: CASSEQGQGEDTQYF
D: TRBD1; V: TRBV28; J: TRBJ2-1; size: -; DNA: TGTGCCAGCAGTTTGCCCCCGGGGACAGGGGAGGATGAGCAGTTCTTC; CDR3: CASSLPPGTGEDEQFF
D: -; V: TRBV28; J: TRBJ2-7; size: -; DNA: TGTGCCAGCACCTGGGAGGTAGAGCAGTACTTC; CDR3: CASTWEVEQYF
D: -; V: TRBV29-1; J: TRBJ2-3; size: -; DNA: TGCAGCGTTGGACGGCAGGGCAGCACAGATACGCAGTATTTT; CDR3: CSVGRQGSTDTQYF
D: -; V: TRBV6-6; J: TRBJ1-5; size: -; DNA: TGTGCCAGTTGGGCAGGGGTTAGCAATCAGCCCCAGCATTTT; CDR3: CASWAGVSNQPQHF
D: TRBD1; V: TRBV30; J: TRBJ1-6; size: -; DNA: TGTGCCTGGAGTGATGGACAGGGGAATAATTCACCCCTCCACTTT; CDR3: CAWSDGQGNNSPLHF
D: -; V: TRBV30; J: TRBJ2-7; size: -; DNA: TGTGCCTGGAGCTCGAGACGGATCTACGAGCAGTACTTC; CDR3: CAWSSRRIYEQYF
D: -; V: TRBV2; J: TRBJ1-5; size: few; DNA: TGTGCCAGCAGTGGTGACCTAAATCAGCCCCAGCATTTT; CDR3: CASSGDLNQPQHF
D: -; V: TRBV14; J: TRBJ1-4; size: few; DNA: TGTGCCAGCAGCCAAATGCGGGGGCCAAATGAAAAACTGTTTTTT; CDR3: CASSQMRGPNEKLFF
D: TRBD1; V: TRBV2; J: TRBJ2-5; size: few; DNA: TGTGCCAGCAGTGAATTAGGGACAGGGGGCGAGACCCAGTACTTC; CDR3: CASSELGTGGETQYF
D: -; V: TRBV4-3; J: TRBJ2-3; size: -; DNA: TGCGCCAGCAGCCAAGAAAGGCAGGTCCACCCAACAGATACGCAGTATTTT; CDR3: CASSQERQVHPTDTQYF
D: TRBD2; V: TRBV30; J: TRBJ2-2; size: -; DNA: TGTGCCGGCGCCCGGGGGGGCTCGATCACCGGGGAGCTGTTTTTT; CDR3: CAGARGGSITGELFF
D: -; V: TRBV15; J: TRBJ1-4; size: -; DNA: TGTGCCACCAGCGCCATGAGAGGGGAAAGGGAAAAACTGTTTTTT; CDR3: CATSAMRGEREKLFF
D: -; V: TRBV7-3; J: TRBJ2-2; size: -; DNA: TGTGCCAGCAGCTTAATTCGGGGACCTGGGGAGCTGTTTTTT; CDR3: CASSLIRGPGELFF
D: -; V: TRBV5-1; J: TRBJ2-2; size: few; DNA: TGCGCCAGCAGCTTGGGTCGGTCGAACACCGGGGAGCTGTTTTTT; CDR3: CASSLGRSNTGELFF
D: -; V: TRBV30; J: TRBJ2-1; size: -; DNA: TGTGCCTGGAAACCCCTGGAGGGCGGTAGCTCCTACAATGAGCAGTTCTTC; CDR3: CAWKPLEGGSSYNEQFF
D: -; V: TRBV29-1; J: TRBJ1-1; size: -; DNA: TGCAGCGTTAAGGGCCAGAGGGCGGACACTGAAGCTTTCTTT; CDR3: CSVKGQRADTEAFF
D: -; V: TRBV29-1; J: TRBJ2-5; size: -; DNA: TGCAGCGTTGGGGTATCGGGTCAAGAGACCCAGTACTTC; CDR3: CSVGVSGQETQYF
D: -; V: TRBV7-2; J: TRBJ1-2; size: -; DNA: TGTGCCAGCAGCTTAGCCCCCGAAGGGGCTCGAGACTATGGCTACACCTTC; CDR3: CASSLAPEGARDYGYTF
D: -; V: TRBV30; J: TRBJ1-2; size: -; DNA: TGTGCCTGGAGTGTACATTTCTCAGAAGGCTACACCTTC; CDR3: CAWSVHFSEGYTF
D: TRBD2; V: TRBV4-2; J: TRBJ2-7; size: -; DNA: TGTGCCAGCAGCCAAGATGGGGGGGTCTACGAGCAGTACTTC; CDR3: CASSQDGGVYEQYF
D: -; V: TRBV6-6; J: TRBJ2-7; size: -; DNA: TGTGCCAGCAGTATCGGGTCCCCCACCTACGAGCAGTACTTC; CDR3: CASSIGSPTYEQYF
D: TRBD2; V: TRBV27; J: TRBJ2-5; size: -; DNA: TGTGCCAGCAGCTTATTGCGCGGCGGGGGCCAAGAGACCCAGTACTTC; CDR3: CASSLLRGGGQETQYF
D: -; V: TRBV5-4; J: TRBJ2-3; size: few; DNA: TGTGCCAGCAGCTTACCCATAGCCGGGGTGAGCACAGATACGCAGTATTTT; CDR3: CASSLPIAGVSTDTQYF
D: -; V: TRBV30; J: TRBJ1-2; size: few; DNA: TGTGCCTGGGGGAGACAGTTAGCTAACTATGGCTACACCTTC; CDR3: CAWGRQLANYGYTF
D: TRBD2; V: TRBV7-2; J: TRBJ2-5; size: -; DNA: TGTGCCAGCAGTACTAGCGGGGCCTTGGGGGAGACCCAGTACTTC; CDR3: CASSTSGALGETQYF
D: -; V: TRBV9; J: TRBJ1-2; size: -; DNA: TGTGCCAGCACGGCGGGGATCGGCTACACCTTC; CDR3: CASTAGIGYTF
D: -; V: TRBV2; J: TRBJ2-5; size: -; DNA: TGTGCCAGCAGTTTTCGACAACCCACGGGGAGGGAGACCCAGTACTTC; CDR3: CASSFRQPTGRETQYF
D: -; V: TRBV27; J: TRBJ2-7; size: -; DNA: TGTGCCAGCAAAAGGAGGGGGCACGACGAGCAGTACTTC; CDR3: CASKRRGHDEQYF
D: -; V: TRBV4-1; J: TRBJ2-5; size: few; DNA: TGCGCCAGCAGCCCAGGGGTGAGCACCGGGACCCAGTACTTC; CDR3: CASSPGVSTGTQYF
D: TRBD1; V: TRBV4-1; J: TRBJ1-5; size: -; DNA: TGCGCCAGCAGCCAGGGGGGACAGGGGTACCAGCATTTT; CDR3: CASSQGGQGYQHF
D: -; V: TRBV19; J: TRBJ1-6; size: few; DNA: TGTGCCAGTAGTATAGAGAGGAGGGGAACCTCACCCCTCCACTTT; CDR3: CASSIERRGTSPLHF
D: TRBD1; V: TRBV29-1; J: TRBJ1-2; size: -; DNA: TGCAGCGTTAGTGAGGGGGCATCGGGGGACTATGGCTACACCTTC; CDR3: CSVSEGASGDYGYTF
D: -; V: TRBV7-2; J: TRBJ1-1; size: -; DNA: TGTGCCAGCAGCCCCGAATTAGTCCGGGGCAACACTGAAGCTTTCTTT; CDR3: CASSPELVRGNTEAFF
D: -; V: TRBV10-3; J: TRBJ1-6; size: -; DNA: TGTGCCATCAGTGACAATCCTGGTGGCCAGCCCCTCCACTTT; CDR3: CAISDNPGGQPLHF
D: -; V: TRBV10-3; J: TRBJ2-5; size: -; DNA: TGTGCCATCAATAAGGTTGGGTTGGGAGAGACCCAGTACTTC; CDR3: CAINKVGLGETQYF
D: -; V: TRBV29-1; J: TRBJ1-5; size: -; DNA: TGCAGCGTTGCCTCCACAGGCAGCAATCAGCCCCAGCATTTT; CDR3: CSVASTGSNQPQHF
D: -; V: TRBV7-2; J: TRBJ1-1; size: -; DNA: TGTGCCAGCAGCTCCGACGGACAGCTGATTGAAGCTTTCTTT; CDR3: CASSSDGQLIEAFF
D: -; V: TRBV27; J: TRBJ2-3; size: -; DNA: TGTGCCAGCAGTTTACAGGGAGCAGATACGCAGTATTTT; CDR3: CASSLQGADTQYF
D: -; V: TRBV29-1; J: TRBJ2-3; size: -; DNA: TGCAGCGTTGAAACCCCCCTCGGACTGGCCACAGATACGCAGTATTTT; CDR3: CSVETPLGLATDTQYF
D: -; V: TRBV27; J: TRBJ1-1; size: few; DNA: TGTGCCAGCGCCATGACTGCGGTCAGAACTGAAGCTTTCTTT; CDR3: CASAMTAVRTEAFF
D: -; V: TRBV14; J: TRBJ1-2; size: few; DNA: TGTGCGAGGTTTGGGGAGGGTGGCTACACCTTC; CDR3: CARFGEGGYTF
D: -; V: TRBV7-2; J: TRBJ1-3; size: few; DNA: TGTGCCAGCAGCTTCTCGGGAAACACCATATATTTT; CDR3: CASSFSGNTIYF
D: -; V: TRBV2; J: TRBJ1-6; size: -; DNA: TGTGCCAGCAGTGCGGAATCACCCCTCCACTTT; CDR3: CASSAESPLHF
D: -; V: TRBV7-9; J: TRBJ2-3; size: -; DNA: TGTGCCAGCAGCCGTCCCAGCCACTCGGCGTGGGTGCAGTATTTT; CDR3: CASSRPSHSAWVQYF